This entry lists 7 T cell receptor beta chains sequenced from one sample in a study of T-cell reconstitution after alpha-beta-depleted transplantation in children. Unique molecular identifiers tagged the TCRbeta library. MiXCR, run by TCRdb on the PCR reads, gives a single entry per CDR3 protein. The sample holds about 870,000 distinct CDR3 sequences, roughly 15% seen once. The specimen was PBMCs, mostly from graft donor cells, collected 360 days after TCRalphabeta/CD19-depleted stem cell transplant. The receptors were sampled from a male patient aged 10 to 17 who had a stem cell transplant for acute lymphoblastic leukemia, so the T cells may come from the graft donor.

This clonotype has just a few counts. The rearrangement links TRBV9 to TRBJ2-7; D remains ambiguous. CDR1 is SGDLS, CDR2 YYNGEE, per germline. Trimming left V 0 bases short and J 0 bases short, with 7 bases between. This CDR3 has 14 residues. CDR3 coding DNA: TGTGCCAGCAGCGTAGTGTCATTCTCCTACGAGCAGTACTTC. This codes for CASSVVSFSYEQYF.

This clonotype was recorded a few times. The rearrangement links TRBV5-1 to TRBJ1-1; 7 nucleotides agree with TRBD1. Germline values: CDR1 SGHRS, CDR2 YFSETQ. The V gene end was trimmed by 4 bases and the J gene end by 0 bases; junction bases not matched to a gene: 6. This CDR3 spans 15 amino acids. The CDR3 here is CASSPGGGLNTEAFF. Here the CDR3 DNA reads TGCGCCAGCAGCCCAGGGGGGGGCCTGAACACTGAAGCTTTCTTT.

This clonotype has just a few counts. The chain has TRBV20-1 and TRBJ1-2, with 7 bases matching TRBD1. V lost 3 bases to trimming and J lost 1 base; unmatched junction nucleotides: 17. This CDR3 is built from 18 residues. Germline CDR1 reads DFQATT; CDR2 reads SNEGSKA (reference sequence). This chain's CDR3 is CSARGVAHIQGGNYGYTF. DNA of the CDR3: TGCAGTGCTAGGGGGGTCGCCCACATTCAGGGGGGTAACTATGGCTACACCTTC.

This clonotype was counted between two and nine times. V and J are TRBV15 and TRBJ2-7, with no clear D. This CDR3 has 13 residues. V lost 0 bases and J 4 bases, leaving 7 bases between the germline ends. Germline V gives CDR1 LNHNV, CDR2 YYDKDF (reference sequence). CDR3 in amino acids: CATSRDVGYEQYF. The CDR3 DNA is TGTGCCACCAGCAGAGATGTTGGGTACGAGCAGTACTTC.

V gene TRBV7-3 combines with J gene TRBJ2-1; 8 bases align to TRBD2. V lost 4 bases to trimming and J lost 7 bases; unmatched junction nucleotides: 15. CDR3 length: 17 residues. Per germline, CDR1 SGHTA and CDR2 FQGTGA. CDR3 sequence reads: CASSSQPREGLGNEQFF. CDR3 bases: TGTGCCAGCAGCTCGCAGCCACGGGAGGGCCTCGGGAATGAGCAGTTCTTC.

This clonotype was detected a few times. V is TRBV6-5 and J is TRBJ2-6, with 7 bases that match TRBD1. J was trimmed by 3 bases and V by 1 base; bases with no gene match: 9. Germline lookup yields CDR1 MNHEY and CDR2 SVGAGI. CDR3 length equals 18 residues. CDR3 DNA: TGTGCCAGCAGTTACTATGCAGGGGGTATCTTTGGGGCCAACGTCCTGACTTTC. Residues: CASSYYAGGIFGANVLTF.

This chain joins TRBV27 and TRBJ2-2, with 12 bases aligning to TRBD2. The CDR3 covers 16 residues. V shed 9 bases, J shed 1 base, and the junction held 6 bases outside the gene matches. CDR1 and CDR2 from the germline V gene are MNHEY and SMNVEV (reference sequence). The CDR3 coding sequence is TGTGCCAGTTGCGGGACTAGCGGGCTGAACACCGGGGAGCTGTTTTTT. This encodes CASCGTSGLNTGELFF.